The entry below gives a single T cell receptor beta chain sequence along with its context. Produced via immunoSEQ multiplex PCR; TCRdb's table is partial and in-frame only. The sample consists of fewer than 100,000 clones, about 91% of them appearing once. There are 14 residues in the CDR3. Losses at the gene ends were 8 bases for V and 6 bases for J; bases not matched to a gene: 8. In germline, CDR1 is MNHEY, CDR2 SMNVEV (reference sequence). This record comes from a study of technical replicates of blood from several donors. Sequencing was performed on T cells isolated from PBMCs. The clonotype originates from a human donor in good health. The V and J genes are TRBV27 and TRBJ1-5; 9 nucleotides align to TRBD1. In DNA form, the CDR3 reads TGTGCCAGCCAGAGGACAGGGGAACTTCAGCCCCAGCATTTT. The encoded protein is CASQRTGELQPQHF.